This passage covers 5 T cell receptor beta chains from one sample sequenced in a study of high-grade serous ovarian cancer treatment subgroups. Generated by immunoSEQ multiplex PCR, the TCRdb table keeps only in-frame clones and is missing some. The sample shows 7,500 or so clones, 65% to 85% of them seen only once. Tumor samples were taken before definitive surgery or chemotherapy. What was sequenced was tumor tissue. All receptors come from a human donor with high-grade serous ovarian cancer.

The chain uses TRBV7-9 and TRBJ1-2, with D uncertain. Germline lookup yields CDR1 SEHNR and CDR2 FQNEAQ (reference sequence). Deletions cut 4 bases from V and 4 bases from J, with 10 bases between. The CDR3 sequence is 13 residues long. CDR3 residues: CASSSGLIYGYTF. CDR3 DNA sequence: TGTGCCAGCAGCTCGGGCCTAATCTATGGCTACACCTTC. The complete variable domain, with remaining parts taken from reference TRBV7-9 and TRBJ1-2, reads DTGVSQNPRHKITKRGQNVTFRCDPISEHNRLYWYRQTLGQGPEFLTYFQNEAQLEKSRLLSDRFSAERPKGSFSTLEIQRTEQGDSAMYLCASSSGLIYGYTFGSGTRLTVV.

The V and J genes are TRBV4-2 and TRBJ2-1; 9 bases agree with TRBD2. V shed 0 bases, J shed 10 bases, and the junction held 10 bases outside the gene matches. The CDR3 totals 16 residues. Germline CDR1 is LGHNA and CDR2 is YNFKEQ. The chain's CDR3 is CASSQEGGGASNEQFF. In nucleotides, the CDR3 is TGTGCCAGCAGCCAAGAGGGCGGGGGGGCGAGTAACGAGCAGTTCTTC.

The genes are TRBV19 and TRBJ2-2, with D possibly being TRBD2 (6 bases). Trimming removed 7 bases at V and 6 bases at J, with 15 bases between. Per germline, CDR1 LNHDA and CDR2 SQIVND (reference sequence). There are 14 residues in the CDR3. In DNA form, the CDR3 reads TGTGCCAGTAAACCGGGAGAAGTCCCCGGGGAGCTGTTTTTT. Translated: CASKPGEVPGELFF.

The V and J genes are TRBV7-8 and TRBJ2-1; D assignment may be TRBD1 or TRBD2 (5 bases each). V dropped 3 bases and J dropped 4 bases, with 13 bases sitting between them. From germline, CDR1 is SGHVS and CDR2 FQNEAQ. The CDR3 spans 15 residues. The CDR3 DNA follows: TGTGCCAGCAGCTTTTGGGGGAGTTCTTACAATGAGCAGTTCTTC. Encoded protein: CASSFWGSSYNEQFF.

This clone is large by share. This rearrangement joins TRBV5-4 to TRBJ1-2; weak D call: TRBD1 (6 bases). V was clipped by 5 bases and J by 4 bases, with 15 bases between them. The germline gives CDR1 SGHNT, CDR2 YYREEE (reference sequence). The CDR3 runs to 14 residues. CDR3 in DNA: TGTGCCAGCAGACCCGCCCAGGGGAGCTATGGCTACACCTTC. It translates to CASRPAQGSYGYTF.